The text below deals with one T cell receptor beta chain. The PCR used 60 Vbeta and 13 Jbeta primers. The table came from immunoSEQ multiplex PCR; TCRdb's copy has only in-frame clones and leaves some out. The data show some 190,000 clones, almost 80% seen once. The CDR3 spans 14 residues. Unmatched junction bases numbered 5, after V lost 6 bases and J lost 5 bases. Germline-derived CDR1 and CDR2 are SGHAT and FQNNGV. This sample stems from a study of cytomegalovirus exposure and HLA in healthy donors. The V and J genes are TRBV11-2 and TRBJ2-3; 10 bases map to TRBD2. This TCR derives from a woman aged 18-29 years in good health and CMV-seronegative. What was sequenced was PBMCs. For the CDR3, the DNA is TGTGCCAGCAGTTCTAGCGGGGGAGGAGATACGCAGTATTTT. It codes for CASSSSGGGDTQYF. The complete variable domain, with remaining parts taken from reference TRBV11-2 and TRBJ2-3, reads EAGVAQSPRYKIIEKRQSVAFWCNPISGHATLYWYQQILGQGPKLLIQFQNNGVVDDSQLPKDRFSAERLKGVDSTLKIQPAKLEDSAVYLCASSSSGGGDTQYFGPGTRLTVL.